These T cell receptor beta chains were read from a single sample in a study of blood T cell repertoires in COVID-19. The method was immunoSEQ multiplex PCR; TCRdb's version includes in-frame clones alone and lacks a portion of them. This table holds about 340,000 clones, approximately 86% found once. The source material was PBMCs or T cells enriched from blood (not recorded which). These receptors were obtained from a woman between 40 and 50 years old with acute COVID-19. The CDR3 runs from the conserved cysteine through the conserved F or W. D genes are given only for firm matches. Size values are once, few and many counts, or a class for expanded clones, and some rows have none.

d_call | j_call | clone_size | v_call | cdr3_aa | cdr3_nt
TRBD2 | TRBJ2-1 | - | TRBV4-3 | CASSHLAAGNRGEQFF | TGCGCCAGCAGCCACCTAGCGGCCGGAAACCGGGGTGAGCAGTTCTTC
- | TRBJ1-2 | once | TRBV28 | CASSSGYGYTF | TGTGCCAGCAGTTCGGGGTATGGCTACACCTTC
- | TRBJ2-2 | - | TRBV5-6 | CASSFRGANTGELFF | TGTGCCAGCAGCTTCAGGGGGGCGAACACCGGGGAGCTGTTTTTT
- | TRBJ1-3 | - | TRBV19 | CASGSTFGEFGNTIYF | TGTGCCAGTGGATCGACGTTTGGGGAGTTTGGAAACACCATATATTTT
- | TRBJ1-1 | - | TRBV2 | CASSVTANTEAFF | TGTGCCAGCAGTGTTACAGCGAACACTGAAGCTTTCTTT
TRBD1 | TRBJ2-1 | - | TRBV5-1 | CASSLGTGNEQFF | TGCGCCAGCAGCTTGGGGACAGGGAATGAGCAGTTCTTC
TRBD1 | TRBJ1-2 | - | TRBV19 | CASKIYRGAYGYTF | TGTGCCAGTAAGATTTACAGGGGAGCCTATGGCTACACCTTC
TRBD2 | TRBJ2-5 | - | TRBV3-1/TRBV3-2 | CASSQDGTSGITETQYF | TGTGCCAGCAGCCAAGATGGGACTAGCGGTATAACGGAGACCCAGTACTTC
TRBD1 | TRBJ1-2 | - | TRBV6-2/TRBV6-3 | CASSYSTGRDYGYTF | TGTGCCAGCAGTTACTCGACAGGGCGTGACTATGGCTACACCTTC
TRBD2 | TRBJ2-3 | - | TRBV13 | CASSLVGLAGVGTDTQYF | TGTGCCAGCAGCTTAGTGGGACTAGCGGGAGTGGGCACAGATACGCAGTATTTT
- | TRBJ2-7 | few | TRBV10-2 | CASSESPLAYEQYF | TGCGCCAGCAGTGAGTCGCCACTGGCCTACGAGCAGTACTTC
TRBD1 | TRBJ2-7 | - | TRBV2 | CASSARTGVAEQYF | TGTGCCAGCAGTGCCAGGACAGGAGTAGCCGAGCAGTACTTC
- | TRBJ2-1 | - | TRBV9 | CASSVASSAHYNEQFF | TGTGCCAGCAGCGTAGCTTCCAGCGCCCACTACAATGAGCAGTTCTTC
TRBD1 | TRBJ1-2 | - | TRBV27 | CASSLFQGARYGYTF | TGTGCCAGCAGTTTGTTCCAGGGGGCGAGGTATGGCTACACCTTC
TRBD2 | TRBJ2-1 | - | TRBV5-4 | CASSPGTGTNDNEQFF | TGTGCCAGCAGCCCGGGAACCGGGACTAATGACAATGAGCAGTTCTTC
TRBD1 | TRBJ1-5 | - | TRBV24-1 | CATSETGAGQPQHF | TGTGCCACCAGTGAGACAGGGGCTGGTCAGCCCCAGCATTTT
- | TRBJ2-1 | once | TRBV19 | CASSIVPNEQFF | TGTGCCAGTAGTATCGTTCCCAATGAGCAGTTCTTC
- | TRBJ1-4 | once | TRBV7-9 | CASSLDADSRLFF | TGTGCCAGCAGCTTAGACGCCGACAGCCGGCTGTTTTTT
TRBD2 | TRBJ2-3 | - | TRBV27 | CASSLGRLAGGGSTQYF | TGTGCCAGCAGTTTAGGGAGACTAGCGGGAGGGGGATCCACGCAGTATTTT
TRBD2 | TRBJ2-3 | - | TRBV4-2 | CASSQGSFASGGATDTQYF | TGTGCCAGCAGCCAAGGATCGTTTGCTAGCGGGGGGGCCACAGATACGCAGTATTTT
- | TRBJ2-5 | - | TRBV14 | CASSQVGGIETQYF | TGTGCCAGCAGCCAAGTGGGCGGGATAGAGACCCAGTACTTC
- | TRBJ1-3 | - | TRBV21-1 | CASSKFPSTTGGGNTIYF | TGTGCCAGCAGCAAATTTCCCAGTACGACAGGGGGCGGAAACACCATATATTTT
- | TRBJ2-7 | few | TRBV9 | CASSETSISYEQYF | TGTGCCAGCAGCGAGACATCGATCTCCTACGAGCAGTACTTC
TRBD1 | TRBJ2-7 | many | TRBV7-6 | CASSPGTATSYEQYF | TGTGCCAGCAGCCCCGGGACAGCCACATCCTACGAGCAGTACTTC
- | TRBJ1-3 | - | TRBV4-2 | CASSPGLGGPSGNTIYF | TGTGCCAGCAGCCCCGGGTTGGGGGGGCCCTCTGGAAACACCATATATTTT
TRBD1 | TRBJ2-6 | - | TRBV6-2/TRBV6-3 | CASSRGDRGAGANVLTF | TGTGCCAGCAGCCGAGGGGACAGGGGAGCTGGGGCCAACGTCCTGACTTTC
TRBD1 | TRBJ2-3 | - | TRBV29-1 | CSVTGGVADTQYF | TGCAGCGTTACAGGGGGAGTGGCAGATACGCAGTATTTT
- | TRBJ2-2 | - | TRBV11-2 | CASSFRRAGPGELFF | TGTGCCAGCAGCTTTAGGCGGGCAGGACCCGGGGAGCTGTTTTTT
- | TRBJ2-7 | - | TRBV6-1 | CASSAPQAGEPLEQYF | TGTGCCAGCAGTGCCCCTCAAGCCGGGGAACCCCTCGAGCAGTACTTC
- | TRBJ2-7 | - | TRBV9 | CASSVSGATYEQYF | TGTGCCAGCAGCGTTTCAGGGGCCACCTACGAGCAGTACTTC
TRBD2 | TRBJ2-3 | - | TRBV11-3 | CASSPRTSGATDTQYF | TGTGCCAGCAGCCCTCGGACTAGCGGGGCCACAGATACGCAGTATTTT
TRBD2 | TRBJ2-3 | once | TRBV7-2 | CASSLGGRADTQYF | TGTGCCAGCAGCTTAGGCGGGAGGGCAGATACGCAGTATTTT
- | TRBJ2-1 | - | TRBV7-8 | CASSFPAVSSYNEQFF | TGTGCCAGCAGCTTCCCCGCGGTGAGCTCCTACAATGAGCAGTTCTTC
TRBD1 | TRBJ1-2 | - | TRBV12-3/TRBV12-4 | CASSNRGGYTF | TGTGCCAGCAGCAACAGGGGGGGCTACACCTTC
TRBD1 | TRBJ1-4 | - | TRBV28 | CASGPNRGNEKLFF | TGTGCCAGCGGACCAAACAGGGGTAATGAAAAACTGTTTTTT
TRBD1 | TRBJ1-1 | - | TRBV2 | CASSGGTGGNTEAFF | TGTGCCAGCAGTGGTGGGACAGGAGGGAACACTGAAGCTTTCTTT
TRBD1 | TRBJ1-2 | - | TRBV6-5 | CASRNPGQRIYGYTF | TGTGCCAGCAGAAACCCGGGACAGAGGATATATGGCTACACCTTC
TRBD1 | TRBJ1-3 | - | TRBV28 | CASSFFGTGGRNTIYF | TGTGCCAGCAGTTTTTTCGGGACAGGGGGCCGAAACACCATATATTTT
- | TRBJ2-3 | - | TRBV7-9 | CASSSYRDTASTDTQYF | TGTGCCAGCAGCAGTTACCGGGACACCGCTAGCACAGATACGCAGTATTTT
TRBD1 | TRBJ1-6 | - | TRBV18 | CASSPRTATGSLSSYNSPLHF | TGTGCCAGCTCACCCCGAACCGCGACAGGGAGCCTCAGCTCCTATAATTCACCCCTCCACTTT
- | TRBJ1-1 | - | TRBV29-1 | CSVKVGHPMNTEAFF | TGCAGCGTTAAGGTCGGACACCCAATGAACACTGAAGCTTTCTTT
- | TRBJ1-5 | - | TRBV7-9 | CASSYGQYSNQPQHF | TGTGCCAGCAGCTACGGACAGTATAGCAATCAGCCCCAGCATTTT
- | TRBJ2-5 | - | TRBV28 | CASSLSEWTQYF | TGTGCCAGCAGTTTATCTGAGTGGACCCAGTACTTC
- | TRBJ1-2 | - | TRBV2 | CASSEGAGNYGYTF | TGTGCCAGCAGTGAAGGGGCAGGGAACTATGGCTACACCTTC
TRBD2 | TRBJ2-1 | - | TRBV24-1 | CATSDLSGLAANEQFF | TGTGCCACCAGTGACCTCTCGGGACTAGCGGCCAATGAGCAGTTCTTC
- | TRBJ1-6 | - | TRBV28 | CASSPSPRDSPLHF | TGTGCCAGCAGTCCATCACCGAGGGATTCACCCCTCCACTTT
- | TRBJ2-2 | - | TRBV9 | CASSAGTPNTGELFF | TGTGCCAGCAGCGCCGGGACACCGAACACCGGGGAGCTGTTTTTT
- | TRBJ1-1 | once | TRBV5-1 | CASSPGWENTEAFF | TGCGCCAGCAGCCCGGGGTGGGAGAACACTGAAGCTTTCTTT
- | TRBJ1-6 | - | TRBV6-5 | CASSYSLGTSSSPLHF | TGTGCCAGCAGTTACTCGTTGGGGACATCGTCTTCACCCCTCCACTTT